These 6 T cell receptor beta chains originate from one sample sequenced in a study of blood T cells in healthy people across ages. Alongside a J-beta primer mix, a sample-barcoded 5' primer served in a second PCR lasting 7 to 11 cycles. TCRdb processed the 5' RACE reads anew with MiXCR; each CDR3 protein has one entry. In the table there are approximately 490,000 distinct CDR3 sequences, approximately 25% of which are singletons. Another study also made use of these data, one on T cells of mothers and their children.

What was sequenced was blood. The receptors here all came from a boy under 18 in good health.

The CDR3 nucleotides are TGTGCCAGCAGTACGGGGGCTGGGGAGACCCAGTACTTC. Protein product: CASSTGAGETQYF. The J gene is TRBJ2-5, the V gene TRBV6-5, with D possibly called TRBD1 or TRBD2 (6 bases each). The germline gives CDR1 MNHEY, CDR2 SVGAGI. V was shortened by 5 bases and J by 5 bases, with 12 bases between the two germline ends. The CDR3 is made up of 13 amino acids.

The sample holds a few counts of this clonotype. This chain joins TRBV7-3 and TRBJ2-2; no definite D call. Trimming removed 1 base from V and 1 base from J, with 13 bases in between. The CDR3 is made up of 17 amino acids. CDR1 and CDR2 (germline): SGHTA, FQGTGA. The CDR3 DNA is TGTGCCAGCAGCTTAAATGGTAGCCCACTGAACACCGGGGAGCTGTTTTTT. This codes for CASSLNGSPLNTGELFF.

This clonotype was seen a handful of times. The J gene is TRBJ2-5, the V gene TRBV5-5; D perhaps matches TRBD2 (6 bases). TRBJ2-7 matches the DNA end more closely, so the J call is doubtful. Germline lookup yields CDR1 SGHKS and CDR2 YYEKEE (reference sequence). The CDR3 is 16 residues long. CDR3 in DNA: TGTGCCAGCAGCTTGCACCCCGGGGGTCCAGGTTACGAGCAGTACTTC. Its translation: CASSLHPGGPGYEQYF.

The table lists this clonotype with many counts. The V gene is TRBV24-1, the J gene TRBJ2-5; 8 nucleotides align to TRBD1. CDR3 size: 14 residues. With 5 bases clipped from V and 4 bases from J, the junction kept 5 bases outside the gene matches. Looked up from germline, CDR1 is KGHDR and CDR2 is SFDVKD. The CDR3 coding sequence is TGTGCCACCAGTGGTCAGGGGGCTGGAGAGACCCAGTACTTC. Protein product: CATSGQGAGETQYF.

The genes are TRBV7-2 and TRBJ2-3; 8 nucleotides align to TRBD2. The CDR3 spans 16 residues. Germline assignment: CDR1 SGHTA and CDR2 FQGNSA. V shed 3 bases and J 4 bases; nucleotides not matched to a gene: 9. In DNA form, the CDR3 reads TGTGCCAGCAGCTTGTTTGTAGCGGGGAGCCCAGATACGCAGTATTTT. Its protein is CASSLFVAGSPDTQYF. Full variable domain (remainder filled in from reference TRBV7-2 and TRBJ2-3): GAGVSQSPSNKVTEKGKDVELRCDPISGHTALYWYRQSLGQGLEFLIYFQGNSAPDKSGLPSDRFSAERTGGSVSTLTIQRTQQEDSAVYLCASSLFVAGSPDTQYFGPGTRLTVL.

This clonotype was detected only a few times. The V call is TRBV14, the J call TRBJ2-2, with 10 bases aligning to TRBD1. This CDR3 is built from 15 residues. CDR1 SGHDN and CDR2 FVKESK come from the germline V gene. With V trimmed by 4 bases and J by 5 bases, 4 bases remained unmatched. The CDR3 here is CASSLRQGATGELFF. The CDR3, as DNA: TGTGCCAGCAGCCTACGACAGGGGGCGACCGGGGAGCTGTTTTTT.